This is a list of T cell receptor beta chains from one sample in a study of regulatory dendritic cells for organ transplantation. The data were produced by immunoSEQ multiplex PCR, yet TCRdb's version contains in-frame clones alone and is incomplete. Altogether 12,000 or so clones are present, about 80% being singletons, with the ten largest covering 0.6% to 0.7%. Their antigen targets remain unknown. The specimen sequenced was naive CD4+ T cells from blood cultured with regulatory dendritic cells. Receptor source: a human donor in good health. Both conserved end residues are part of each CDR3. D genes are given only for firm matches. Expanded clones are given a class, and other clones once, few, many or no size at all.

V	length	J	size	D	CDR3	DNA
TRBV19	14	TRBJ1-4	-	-	CASSLQGNNEKLFF	TGTGCCAGTTCACTCCAGGGGAACAATGAAAAACTGTTTTTT
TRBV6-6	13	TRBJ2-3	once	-	CASSFPPEQAQYF	TGTGCCAGCAGTTTCCCTCCTGAGCAGGCGCAGTATTTT
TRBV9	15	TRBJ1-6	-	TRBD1	CASSDQGAGHSPLHF	TGTGCCAGCAGCGATCAGGGGGCTGGGCATTCACCCCTCCACTTT
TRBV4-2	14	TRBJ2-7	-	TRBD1	CASSQPGQDYEQYF	TGTGCCAGCAGCCAACCGGGACAGGACTACGAGCAGTACTTC
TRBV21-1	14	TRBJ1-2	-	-	CAILRSRAGYGYTF	TGTGCCATCCTTCGCAGCAGGGCAGGCTATGGCTACACCTTC
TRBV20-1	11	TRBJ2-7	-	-	CSARRLDEQYF	TGCAGTGCTAGACGGCTAGACGAGCAGTACTTC
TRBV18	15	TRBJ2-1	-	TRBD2	CASSPGLAEYNEQFF	TGTGCCAGCTCACCCGGACTAGCGGAGTACAATGAGCAGTTCTTC
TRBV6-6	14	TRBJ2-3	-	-	CAIKTSGGTDTQYF	TGTGCCATTAAAACAAGCGGAGGGACAGATACGCAGTATTTT
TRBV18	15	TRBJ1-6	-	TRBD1	CASSRTGNNNSPLHF	TGTGCCAGCTCACGGACAGGGAATAATAATTCACCCCTCCACTTT
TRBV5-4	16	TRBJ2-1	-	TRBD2	CASSSGLAGGGNEQFF	TGTGCCAGCAGCTCGGGACTAGCGGGGGGTGGCAATGAGCAGTTCTTC
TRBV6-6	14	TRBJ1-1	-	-	CASSSKRGATEAFF	TGTGCCAGCAGTTCCAAACGGGGGGCCACTGAAGCTTTCTTT
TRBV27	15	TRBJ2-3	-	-	CASSTLSASTDTQYF	TGTGCCAGCAGTACCCTCAGCGCTAGCACAGATACGCAGTATTTT
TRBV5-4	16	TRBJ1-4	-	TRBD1	CASSLWTGTANEKLFF	TGTGCCAGCAGCCTCTGGACAGGCACAGCTAATGAAAAACTGTTTTTT
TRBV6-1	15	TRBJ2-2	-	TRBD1	CASSWDRANTGELFF	TGTGCCAGCAGCTGGGACAGGGCGAACACCGGGGAGCTGTTTTTT
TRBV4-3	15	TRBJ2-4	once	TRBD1	CASSPGQWGKNIQYF	TGCGCCAGCAGCCCGGGACAGTGGGGCAAAAACATTCAGTACTTC
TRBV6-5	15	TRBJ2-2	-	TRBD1	CASTRRTGGTGELFF	TGTGCCAGCACTCGTAGGACAGGGGGTACCGGGGAGCTGTTTTTT